This TCR beta chain was captured in a study of identical twins. Study conclusions and caveats: The study reached conclusions through statistical analysis that was cross-sectional, not following the same donors.

MiXCR, applied by TCRdb to the 5' RACE reads, yields one record per CDR3 protein. The sample holds about 200,000 distinct CDR3 sequences, around 6.9% seen once. A remark on this clonotype: Its antigen is unidentified.

V dropped 1 base and J dropped 4 bases, with 8 bases sitting between them. This CDR3 comprises 14 residues. Germline CDR1 LGHNA, CDR2 YSLEER. The data also belong to a second study, concerning yellow fever vaccine responses in identical twins.

Sequenced input: memory (CD45RO+) T cells sorted from blood. This receptor was obtained from a woman between 18 and 30 years old in good health. This chain joins TRBV4-3 and TRBJ1-5; D unclear. CDR3 DNA: TGCGCCAGCAGCCAAGGCCTCGGGAATCAGCCCCAGCATTTT. It encodes CASSQGLGNQPQHF.